The source of this TCR beta chain is a study of OX40 agonist ivuxolimab in advanced cancers. Study at large: Patients took ivuxolimab, an agonistic anti-OX40 (CD134) antibody. Overall study findings and caveats: The work left the antigen specificity of expanded peripheral T cells undetermined. More expanded clones were found, on average, in CD8+ than in CD4+ T cells.

With regard to this clone: Its antigen is not known.

Germline CDR1 and CDR2: SNHLY and FYNNEI. CDR3 length: 15 amino acids. V shed 5 bases, J shed 1 base, and the junction held 2 bases outside the gene matches. Sequenced by immunoSEQ multiplex PCR; TCRdb stores in-frame clones only, minus some. The table includes 55,000 to 75,000 clones, approximately 83% detected once. The clonotype comes from an adult with an advanced solid tumor such as melanoma, head and neck, liver or kidney cancer. This material consisted of CD4+ or CD8+ T cells sorted from blood, taken in a trial of the OX40 agonist ivuxolimab. This chain uses TRBV2 with TRBJ2-3, with 11 nucleotides matching TRBD2. CDR3 sequence: CASSPLAGGTDTQYF. The CDR3 DNA reads as TGTGCCAGCAGTCCACTAGCGGGGGGCACAGATACGCAGTATTTT.